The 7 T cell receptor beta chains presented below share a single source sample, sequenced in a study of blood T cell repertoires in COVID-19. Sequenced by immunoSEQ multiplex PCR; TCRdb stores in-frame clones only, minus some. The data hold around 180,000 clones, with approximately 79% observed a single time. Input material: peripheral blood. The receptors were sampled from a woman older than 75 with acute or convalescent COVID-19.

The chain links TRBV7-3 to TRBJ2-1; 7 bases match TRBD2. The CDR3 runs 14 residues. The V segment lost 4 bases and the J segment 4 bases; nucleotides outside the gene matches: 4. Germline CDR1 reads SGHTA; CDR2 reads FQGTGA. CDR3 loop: CASSSPGLYNEQFF. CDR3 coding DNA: TGTGCCAGCAGCTCCCCGGGACTATACAATGAGCAGTTCTTC.

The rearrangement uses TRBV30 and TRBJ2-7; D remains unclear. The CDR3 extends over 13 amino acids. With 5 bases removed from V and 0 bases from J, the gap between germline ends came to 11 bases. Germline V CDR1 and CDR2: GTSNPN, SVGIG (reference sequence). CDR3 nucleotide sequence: TGTGCCTGGTGCCCCCTGAGCTCCTACGAGCAGTACTTC. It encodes CAWCPLSSYEQYF.

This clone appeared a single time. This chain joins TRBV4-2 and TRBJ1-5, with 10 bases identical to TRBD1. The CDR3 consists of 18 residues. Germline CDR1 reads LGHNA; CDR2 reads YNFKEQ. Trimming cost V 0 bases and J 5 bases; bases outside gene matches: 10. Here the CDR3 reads CASSQEIHGTGADQPQHF. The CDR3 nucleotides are TGTGCCAGCAGCCAAGAAATTCACGGGACAGGGGCAGATCAGCCCCAGCATTTT.

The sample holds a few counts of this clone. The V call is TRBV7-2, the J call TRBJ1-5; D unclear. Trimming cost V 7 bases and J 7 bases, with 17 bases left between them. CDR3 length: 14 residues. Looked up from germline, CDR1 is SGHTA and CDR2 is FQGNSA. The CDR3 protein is CASMSEGLSQPQHF. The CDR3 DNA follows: TGTGCCAGCATGAGCGAAGGTTTGAGCCAGCCCCAGCATTTT. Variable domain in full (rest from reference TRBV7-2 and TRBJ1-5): GAGVSQSPSNKVTEKGKDVELRCDPISGHTALYWYRQSLGQGLEFLIYFQGNSAPDKSGLPSDRFSAERTGGSVSTLTIQRTQQEDSAVYLCASMSEGLSQPQHFGDGTRLSIL.

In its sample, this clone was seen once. DNA for the CDR3: TGTGCCAGCATAGGGAATGGACAGGGGAGCACTGAAGCTTTCTTT. This encodes CASIGNGQGSTEAFF. The chain joins TRBV6-5 to TRBJ1-1, with 9 bases matching TRBD1. This CDR3 is built from 15 residues. V shed 7 bases, J shed 4 bases, and the junction held 10 bases outside the gene matches. Germline V CDR1 and CDR2: MNHEY, SVGAGI.

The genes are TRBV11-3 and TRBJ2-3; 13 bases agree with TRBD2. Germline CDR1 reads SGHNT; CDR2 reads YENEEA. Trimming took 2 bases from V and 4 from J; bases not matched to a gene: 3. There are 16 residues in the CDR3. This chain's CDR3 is CASSLTGLAGADTQYF. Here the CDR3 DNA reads TGTGCCAGCAGCTTAACCGGACTAGCGGGAGCAGATACGCAGTATTTT.

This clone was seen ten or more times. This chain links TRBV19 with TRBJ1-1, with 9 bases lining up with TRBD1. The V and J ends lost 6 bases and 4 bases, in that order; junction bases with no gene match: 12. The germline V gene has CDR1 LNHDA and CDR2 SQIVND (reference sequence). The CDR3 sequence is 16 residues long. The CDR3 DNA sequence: TGTGCCAGTAGAAAAACTACAGGGGGCGAGAGCACTGAAGCTTTCTTT. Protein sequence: CASRKTTGGESTEAFF.